Listed here are 21 T cell receptor beta chains from one sample, sequenced in a study of cytomegalovirus exposure and HLA in healthy donors. PCR amplification relied on 60 Vbeta primers (plus 13 Jbeta primers). Profiling relied on immunoSEQ multiplex PCR, and the TCRdb table lists in-frame clones only, not all of them. The table shows 150,000 or so clones, with 70% to 90% occurring only once. The sequencing sample was made of PBMCs. The receptors were gathered from a woman in her thirties or forties in good health and CMV-seropositive.

In this sample, this clone turned up a few times. The chain employs TRBV2 and TRBJ2-7; tentatively, D is TRBD1 (5 bases). Trimming removed 8 bases at V and 3 bases at J, with 17 bases between. The V gene's germline CDR1 is SNHLY and CDR2 FYNNEI. The CDR3 has 14 amino acids. The DNA for the CDR3 is TGTGCCAGCGGGGCCTGGACGAGCAACTACGAGCAGTACTTC. Amino acids: CASGAWTSNYEQYF.

The chain is built from TRBV29-1 and TRBJ2-7; 7 bases are shared with TRBD2. Trimming took 1 base from V and 4 from J; bases not matched to a gene: 4. The germline CDR1 and CDR2 sequences are SQVTM and ANQGSEA. This CDR3 is built from 13 residues. For the CDR3, the DNA is TGCAGCGTTGAAGGGCGGGAGTTGTACGAGCAGTACTTC. Its protein product is CSVEGRELYEQYF.

The J gene is TRBJ1-2, the V gene TRBV5-4; 7 bases fit TRBD1. This CDR3 contains 15 residues. Per the germline V gene, CDR1 is SGHNT and CDR2 is YYREEE (reference sequence). The V segment lost 3 bases and the J segment 5 bases; nucleotides outside the gene matches: 10. The CDR3 DNA reads as TGTGCCAGCAGCTCGGGCAGGGACAGTAAATATGGCTACACCTTC. It yields the protein CASSSGRDSKYGYTF. Supplemented by reference TRBV5-4 and TRBJ1-2, the full variable domain reads ETGVTQSPTHLIKTRGQQVTLRCSSQSGHNTVSWYQQALGQGPQFIFQYYREEENGRGNFPPRFSGLQFPNYSSELNVNALELDDSALYLCASSSGRDSKYGYTFGSGTRLTVV.

Comments on this clone: This CDR3 is also generated by other DNA sequences in the sample. The CDR3 DNA follows: TGTGCCAGTAGTATAACAGGGGAAGCTTTCTTT. Translated: CASSITGEAFF. The J gene is TRBJ1-1, the V gene TRBV19, with D maybe TRBD1 (6 bases). This CDR3 has 11 residues. Per the germline V gene, CDR1 is LNHDA and CDR2 is SQIVND (reference sequence). The V end was cut by 2 bases, the J end by 8 bases, with 6 bases between.

Of note for this clone: Other nucleotide sequences from this sample produce the same CDR3. The rearrangement joins TRBV6-1 to TRBJ1-3, with D unresolved. Between the trimmed V and J ends, which lost 0 bases and 0 bases, there was a span of 12 bases. Germline V gene data show CDR1 as MNHNS and CDR2 as SASEGT. CDR3 length equals 17 residues. The CDR3 spells CASSEAGGPSSGNTIYF. The CDR3 DNA is TGTGCCAGCAGTGAAGCGGGTGGGCCGAGCTCTGGAAACACCATATATTTT.

This chain links TRBV7-9 with TRBJ2-7; D possibly corresponds to TRBD1 (6 bases). CDR1 is SEHNR, CDR2 FQNEAQ, per germline (reference sequence). V lost 8 bases and J lost 0, with 14 bases in between. The CDR3 contains 14 residues. The CDR3 protein is CASSRRDNSYEQYF. The CDR3 nucleotides read TGTGCCAGCTCGAGACGGGACAACTCCTACGAGCAGTACTTC. Using reference TRBV7-9 and TRBJ2-7 for the parts outside the CDR3, the full variable domain is DTGVSQNPRHKITKRGQNVTFRCDPISEHNRLYWYRQTLGQGPEFLTYFQNEAQLEKSRLLSDRFSAERPKGSFSTLEIQRTEQGDSAMYLCASSRRDNSYEQYFGPGTRLTVT.

V and J are TRBV19 and TRBJ1-1; D is unresolved. With 1 base removed from V and 0 bases from J, the gap between germline ends came to 6 bases. The germline gives CDR1 LNHDA, CDR2 SQIVND (reference sequence). This CDR3 region has 14 residues. CDR3 sequence reads: CASSIVGVNTEAFF. The CDR3 bases are TGTGCCAGTAGTATAGTGGGAGTGAACACTGAAGCTTTCTTT.

The chain employs TRBV19 and TRBJ1-1, with 10 bases identical to TRBD1. This CDR3 spans 14 amino acids. J was trimmed by 6 bases and V by 6 bases; bases with no gene match: 7. CDR1 LNHDA and CDR2 SQIVND come from the germline V gene (reference sequence). CDR3 loop: CASRRQGATAEAFF. The CDR3 DNA sequence: TGTGCCAGTAGAAGACAGGGGGCGACCGCTGAAGCTTTCTTT. Looking up the rest from reference TRBV19 and TRBJ1-1 gives the full variable domain: DGGITQSPKYLFRKEGQNVTLSCEQNLNHDAMYWYRQDPGQGLRLIYYSQIVNDFQKGDIAEGYSVSREKKESFPLTVTSAQKNPTAFYLCASRRQGATAEAFFGQGTRLTVV.

The J gene is TRBJ2-1, the V gene TRBV5-4; 12 bases fit TRBD2. Germline V gene sequence: CDR1 SGHNT, CDR2 YYREEE (reference sequence). V was clipped by 0 bases and J by 3 bases; unmatched bases: 4. This CDR3 is 17 amino acids long. CDR3 region: CASSLGLAGVHYNEQFF. The CDR3, as DNA: TGTGCCAGCAGCTTGGGACTAGCGGGAGTGCACTACAATGAGCAGTTCTTC.

J is TRBJ1-5 and V is TRBV2; tentatively, D is TRBD1 (6 bases). CDR3 size: 13 residues. Looked up from germline, CDR1 is SNHLY and CDR2 is FYNNEI. V was cut by 8 bases and J by 6 bases, with 14 bases left in between. CDR3 region: CASRGTTIQPQHF. CDR3 in DNA: TGTGCCAGCCGAGGGACAACCATTCAGCCCCAGCATTTT. Full variable domain (remainder filled in from reference TRBV2 and TRBJ1-5): EPEVTQTPSHQVTQMGQEVILRCVPISNHLYFYWYRQILGQKVEFLVSFYNNEISEKSEIFDDQFSVERPDGSNFTLKIRSTKLEDSAMYFCASRGTTIQPQHFGDGTRLSIL.

The chain employs TRBV28 and TRBJ1-2; 10 nucleotides match TRBD1. Unmatched junction bases numbered 6, after V lost 1 base and J lost 7 bases. Germline V CDR1 and CDR2: MDHEN, SYDVKM. The CDR3 has 15 residues. The CDR3 is CASSLFRQGAGGYTF. The CDR3 DNA is TGTGCCAGCAGTTTATTCCGACAGGGGGCTGGTGGCTACACCTTC.

Details on this clone: One end of the junction varies from germline; a read error may be responsible. J is TRBJ2-1 and V is TRBV4-1; D is perhaps TRBD2 (7 bases). Germline CDR1 reads MGHRA; CDR2 reads YSYEKL. The CDR3 length is 17 residues. CDR3 loop: CASSQERGGALYTEQFF. CDR3 DNA sequence: TGCGCCAGCAGCCAAGAGAGGGGGGGAGCCCTTTACACTGAGCAGTTCTTC.

CDR3 in amino acids: CASSYPGGSQYQETQYF. DNA of the CDR3: TGCGCCAGCAGCTACCCCGGGGGGAGCCAGTACCAAGAGACCCAGTACTTC. The rearrangement uses TRBV5-1 and TRBJ2-5, with TRBD2 identical over 7 bases. Per germline, CDR1 SGHRS and CDR2 YFSETQ. This CDR3 spans 17 amino acids. Germline trimming cut 3 bases from V and 0 bases from J; bases unmatched to any gene: 11.

This clone was seen only a few times. The chain employs TRBV5-1 and TRBJ1-5; no definite D call. Germline V gene sequence: CDR1 SGHRS, CDR2 YFSETQ. The CDR3 length is 13 residues. The V end lost 0 bases, the J end lost 4 bases, and 5 bases lay between the germline ends. The CDR3 DNA reads as TGCGCCAGCAGCTTGGCCGAGAATCAGCCCCAGCATTTT. Its translation is CASSLAENQPQHF.

Comments on this clone: Different DNA sequences within this sample yield the same CDR3. The chain combines TRBV4-1 with TRBJ1-1; 8 bases align to TRBD1. The V gene end was trimmed by 8 bases and the J gene end by 11 bases; junction bases not matched to a gene: 10. Germline V lookup: CDR1 MGHRA, CDR2 YSYEKL. The CDR3 is 12 residues long. CDR3 sequence (DNA): TGCGCCAGCGCCGGGACAGGTAGCGGGGCTTTCTTT. Residues: CASAGTGSGAFF.

V is TRBV28 and J is TRBJ2-1; 9 nucleotides align to TRBD1. The CDR3 runs 14 residues. V shed 4 bases and J 4 bases; nucleotides not matched to a gene: 2. Germline V CDR1 and CDR2: MDHEN, SYDVKM. Here the CDR3 DNA reads TGTGCCAGCAGTTCCGGGACAGGGTACAATGAGCAGTTCTTC. The encoded protein is CASSSGTGYNEQFF. The full variable domain, its missing parts supplied by reference TRBV28 and TRBJ2-1, is DVKVTQSSRYLVKRTGEKVFLECVQDMDHENMFWYRQDPGLGLRLIYFSYDVKMKEKGDIPEGYSVSREKKERFSLILESASTNQTSMYLCASSSGTGYNEQFFGPGTRLTVL.

This chain connects TRBV30 to TRBJ1-2, with D perhaps matching TRBD1 (6 bases). The CDR3 consists of 11 residues. The V and J ends lost 2 bases and 8 bases respectively, with 9 bases between them. From germline, CDR1 is GTSNPN and CDR2 SVGIG (reference sequence). The CDR3 spells CAWSTGQGYTF. DNA of the CDR3: TGTGCCTGGAGTACAGGGCAGGGCTACACCTTC.

This chain connects TRBV7-6 to TRBJ2-5, with 7 nucleotides matching TRBD2. Germline lookup yields CDR1 SGHVS and CDR2 FNYEAQ. The V gene end was trimmed by 3 bases and the J gene end by 2 bases; junction bases not matched to a gene: 12. This CDR3 contains 17 residues. The CDR3 spells CASSFFARESLQETQYF. The CDR3 DNA follows: TGTGCCAGCAGCTTTTTTGCGCGGGAGTCCCTTCAAGAGACCCAGTACTTC.

The V and J genes are TRBV19 and TRBJ2-7; perhaps TRBD1 as D (5 bases). V shed 3 bases and J shed 4 bases, with 16 bases lying between them. The CDR3 is 15 residues long. Per the germline V gene, CDR1 is LNHDA and CDR2 is SQIVND (reference sequence). The CDR3 coding sequence is TGTGCCAGTAGTATGAACCCGACAGCCAGGTACGAGCAGTACTTC. Its protein is CASSMNPTARYEQYF.

V gene TRBV5-8 combines with J gene TRBJ2-6; possible D gene TRBD1, 5 bases. Germline V gene lookup returns CDR1 SGHTS and CDR2 YDEGEE. V gave up 2 bases and J gave up 0 bases, with 6 bases separating them. The CDR3 length is 15 residues. CDR3: CASSLGVSGANVLTF. CDR3 nucleotide sequence: TGTGCCAGCAGCTTAGGGGTCTCTGGGGCCAACGTCCTGACTTTC.

The V and J genes are TRBV30 and TRBJ1-3; 7 nucleotides line up with TRBD1. J gave up 1 base and V 5 bases, and 5 bases lay outside the gene matches. Germline lookup yields CDR1 GTSNPN and CDR2 SVGIG (reference sequence). This CDR3 has 14 amino acids. The CDR3 bases are TGTGCCTGGGGACAGGCCTCTTCTGGAAACACCATATATTTT. Translation: CAWGQASSGNTIYF.